Below are 26 T cell receptor beta chains sequenced from a single sample in a study of neurological immune-mediated disorders. MiXCR, run by TCRdb on the 5' RACE reads, gives a single entry per CDR3 protein. Among about 120,000 distinct CDR3 sequences listed, roughly 3.2% were seen once. The specimen was PBMCs. These receptor sequences come from a young woman with multiple sclerosis.

This clonotype showed up many times. This chain joins TRBV5-1 and TRBJ2-3; the D is unclear. The CDR3 has 15 residues. Germline assignment: CDR1 SGHRS and CDR2 YFSETQ. The ends were cut back, 0 bases at V and 4 bases at J, with 12 bases in the middle. The CDR3 sequence: CASSLDGVLADTQYF. In DNA, the CDR3 is TGCGCCAGCAGCTTGGATGGTGTCTTGGCAGATACGCAGTATTTT.

The sample holds many counts of this clonotype. The gene calls are TRBV5-5 and TRBJ2-1; D gene ambiguous. Germline values: CDR1 SGHKS, CDR2 YYEKEE (reference sequence). Trimming took 3 bases from V and 7 from J, leaving 8 bases between them. This CDR3 has 12 residues. This chain's CDR3 is CASSSQWNEQFF. The CDR3 DNA reads as TGTGCCAGCAGCTCACAGTGGAATGAGCAGTTCTTC.

This clonotype was seen many times. The chain employs TRBV25-1 and TRBJ2-7, with 7 bases fitting TRBD1. The CDR3 runs to 13 residues. Germline CDR1 reads MGHDK; CDR2 reads SYGVNS. V lost 3 bases to trimming and J lost 4 bases; unmatched junction nucleotides: 3. Written as DNA, the CDR3 is TGTGCCAGCAGTGAGACAGGGATTTACGAGCAGTACTTC. Translation gives CASSETGIYEQYF.

This clonotype was observed many times. The CDR3 reads CSARESIPTEAFF. The CDR3 region has the DNA TGCAGTGCTAGAGAAAGTATCCCGACTGAAGCTTTCTTT. The chain is built from TRBV20-1 and TRBJ1-1; D ambiguous. The CDR3 contains 13 residues. With 0 bases removed from V and 5 bases from J, the gap between germline ends came to 10 bases. CDR1 DFQATT and CDR2 SNEGSKA come from the germline V gene (reference sequence).

This clonotype was seen repeatedly, ten times or more. V gene TRBV29-1 combines with J gene TRBJ2-7; D gene ambiguous. Germline-derived CDR1 and CDR2 are SQVTM and ANQGSEA. Trimming took off 1 base at V and 3 bases at J, with 10 bases between the two ends. CDR3 length: 13 amino acids. The CDR3: CSVEVPDLYEQYF. The CDR3 DNA reads as TGCAGCGTTGAAGTCCCGGACCTCTACGAGCAGTACTTC.

This clonotype appeared many times. This rearrangement joins TRBV20-1 to TRBJ2-5; no definite D call. V dropped 0 bases and J dropped 8 bases, with 16 bases sitting between them. This CDR3 has 14 residues. CDR1 and CDR2 (germline): DFQATT, SNEGSKA (reference sequence). CDR3 DNA sequence: TGCAGTGCTAGAGATATGGGCTCTGGGGTAACCCAGTACTTC. Residues: CSARDMGSGVTQYF.

The sample holds many counts of this clonotype. The chain carries TRBV27 and TRBJ1-1, with D unresolved. CDR3 length: 13 residues. V lost 6 bases and J 3 bases, leaving 11 bases between the germline ends. The V gene's germline CDR1 is MNHEY and CDR2 SMNVEV (reference sequence). The CDR3 spells CASRPWADTEAFF. CDR3 nucleotide sequence: TGTGCCAGCAGACCCTGGGCGGACACTGAAGCTTTCTTT.

In this sample, this clonotype turned up many times. The chain links TRBV5-1 to TRBJ2-1; TRBD1 aligns across 7 bases. The CDR3 is made up of 15 amino acids. V lost 7 bases and J lost 7; bases outside the gene matches: 14. Germline CDR1 is SGHRS and CDR2 is YFSETQ. The CDR3 region has the DNA TGCGCCAGCGGATTCCTTCGAGGGGGCCGGAATGAGCAGTTCTTC. It codes for CASGFLRGGRNEQFF.

This clonotype was seen many times. The chain combines TRBV5-1 with TRBJ1-2, with D maybe TRBD1 (6 bases). The V end was cut by 4 bases, the J end by 4 bases, with 14 bases between. This CDR3 has 14 residues. Germline V lookup: CDR1 SGHRS, CDR2 YFSETQ. As DNA, the CDR3 is TGCGCCAGCAGCACCGGACAGCTCGGCTATGGCTACACCTTC. This sequence encodes CASSTGQLGYGYTF.

In this sample, this clonotype turned up many times. The CDR3, as DNA: TGTGCCAGCAGCCCCCGAGGGGGCGGATCTCCTTCCTACGAGCAGTACTTC. This encodes CASSPRGGGSPSYEQYF. The chain combines TRBV7-9 with TRBJ2-7, with 7 positions matching TRBD1. The CDR3 sequence is 17 residues long. The ends lost 5 bases at V and 1 base at J; junction bases unmatched: 14. Germline CDR1 and CDR2: SEHNR and FQNEAQ (reference sequence).

Worth noting for this clonotype: This may stem from a read error, because a much larger clone lies one nucleotide away. The chain links TRBV20-1 to TRBJ2-5, with D unresolved. The V end was cut by 5 bases, the J end by 5 bases, with 18 bases between. In germline, CDR1 is DFQATT, CDR2 SNEGSKA (reference sequence). The CDR3 spans 14 residues. As DNA, the CDR3 is TGCAGTGCTTTAAATCGACACGGCCTGGAGACCCAGTACTTC. This codes for CSALNRHGLETQYF.

The CDR3, as DNA: TGTGCCAGCAGTTACTACGGACTTTCTAACTATGGCTACACCTTC. Translated, it gives CASSYYGLSNYGYTF. The chain uses TRBV6-5 and TRBJ1-2, with unresolved D. The V end was cut by 1 base, the J end by 0 bases, with 9 bases between. The CDR3 consists of 15 residues. Germline CDR1 and CDR2: MNHEY and SVGAGI.

This clonotype was observed at least ten times. The V and J genes are TRBV27 and TRBJ2-1, with a possible D match to TRBD2 (5 bases). CDR1 and CDR2 (germline): MNHEY, SMNVEV (reference sequence). The CDR3 has 12 residues. Trimming removed 3 bases from V and 8 bases from J, with 8 bases in between. Here the CDR3 reads CASSLFGDEQFF. CDR3 nucleotide sequence: TGTGCCAGCAGTTTGTTCGGGGATGAGCAGTTCTTC.

This clonotype was seen only a few times. The chain employs TRBV20-1 and TRBJ2-5, with D possibly being TRBD1 (5 bases). Trimming stripped 7 bases from V and 0 bases from J, with 12 bases between. Germline V gives CDR1 DFQATT, CDR2 SNEGSKA (reference sequence). CDR3 length equals 13 residues. The CDR3 coding sequence is TGCAGTGAGAGCCAGGGCGACCAAGAGACCCAGTACTTC. It yields the protein CSESQGDQETQYF.

This clonotype occurred many times. The chain is built from TRBV6-4 and TRBJ2-1; D not certain. Germline CDR1 and CDR2: MRHNA and SNTAGT. The CDR3 spans 13 residues. Trimming took off 3 bases at V and 5 bases at J, with 8 bases between the two ends. The CDR3 here is CASSETRDNEQFF. Here the CDR3 DNA reads TGTGCCAGCAGTGAGACAAGAGACAATGAGCAGTTCTTC.

This clonotype was counted ten times or more. The chain joins TRBV6-6 to TRBJ2-1; 12 bases map to TRBD2. Germline values: CDR1 MNHNY, CDR2 SVGAGI (reference sequence). V lost 2 bases, J lost 7 bases, and 6 bases stayed unmatched. The CDR3 has 16 residues. The CDR3 coding sequence is TGTGCCAGCAGTTACCCTAGCGGGGGGGTGGGGAATGAGCAGTTCTTC. This encodes CASSYPSGGVGNEQFF.

The table lists this clonotype with many counts. The rearrangement joins TRBV20-1 to TRBJ2-1; 11 nucleotides agree with TRBD2. CDR3 size: 14 residues. Germline assignment: CDR1 DFQATT and CDR2 SNEGSKA (reference sequence). Losses at the gene ends were 5 bases for V and 4 bases for J; bases not matched to a gene: 4. CDR3 amino acids: CSAELAGAYNEQFF. CDR3 DNA sequence: TGCAGTGCTGAACTAGCGGGAGCGTACAATGAGCAGTTCTTC.

Many counts were recorded for this clonotype. This sequence joins TRBV19 and TRBJ1-1, with D tentatively TRBD1 (5 bases). The V gene's germline CDR1 is LNHDA and CDR2 SQIVND (reference sequence). V was pared by 7 bases and J by 0 bases, with 15 bases between. CDR3 length equals 15 residues. The CDR3 here is CASNWGGTVNTEAFF. DNA for the CDR3: TGTGCCAGTAACTGGGGAGGGACGGTGAACACTGAAGCTTTCTTT.

This clonotype was detected many times. The rearrangement uses TRBV12-3 or TRBV12-4 and TRBJ1-2, with D unresolved. The CDR3 contains 13 residues. Trimming left V 6 bases short and J 4 bases short, with 12 bases between. The CDR3 nucleotides read TGTGCCAGCAGGTTGGGCCGGGGCTATGGCTACACCTTC. It is translated as CASRLGRGYGYTF.

This clonotype has at least ten counts. The chain employs TRBV12-3 or TRBV12-4 and TRBJ1-2; D ambiguous. V lost 6 bases and J 2 bases, leaving 10 bases between the germline ends. The CDR3 has 13 amino acids. CDR3 in amino acids: CASRSSLNYGYTF. The CDR3 nucleotides read TGTGCCAGCAGAAGCAGCCTCAACTATGGCTACACCTTC.

In its sample, this clonotype was seen many times. The chain combines TRBV20-1 with TRBJ2-7, with 7 bases that match TRBD1. The J segment lost 6 bases and the V segment lost 2 bases, leaving 4 bases of the junction unmatched. The CDR3 loop spans 12 amino acids. Germline lookup yields CDR1 DFQATT and CDR2 SNEGSKA (reference sequence). The CDR3: CSARKYRGEQYF. The CDR3 DNA is TGCAGTGCTAGAAAATACAGGGGCGAGCAGTACTTC.

Many counts were recorded for this clonotype. V and J are TRBV5-6 and TRBJ1-3, with D uncertain. Per germline, CDR1 SGHDT and CDR2 YYEEEE. V was trimmed by 0 bases and J by 0 bases, leaving 16 bases between them. This CDR3 comprises 18 residues. The CDR3: CASSLVSVRLTSGNTIYF. The CDR3 nucleotides read TGTGCCAGCAGCTTGGTTTCGGTGCGACTGACCTCTGGAAACACCATATATTTT.

The rearrangement links TRBV10-3 to TRBJ2-5, with a weak D call TRBD2 (7 bases). There are 13 residues in the CDR3. V lost 3 bases and J lost 5, with 10 bases in between. Germline V lookup: CDR1 ENHRY, CDR2 SYGVKD. The CDR3 nucleotides are TGTGCCATCAGTGATGGGGGGGGCGAGACCCAGTACTTC. Translated, it gives CAISDGGGETQYF.

This clonotype was observed many times. The chain uses TRBV12-5 and TRBJ1-6, with D possibly TRBD1 on 6 matching bases. V was clipped by 11 bases and J by 10 bases, with 15 bases between them. Germline lookup yields CDR1 LGHNT and CDR2 FRNRAP. This CDR3 spans 12 amino acids. The CDR3 nucleotides are TGTGCTTCACAGGGAAACCAATCACCCCTCCACTTT. It codes for CASQGNQSPLHF.

This clonotype showed up just a few times. It may be a read error: a sequence one base away is much more abundant. For the CDR3, the DNA is TGTGCCAGCAGCCAGGGACAGGGGCGTGAGACCCAGTACTTC. It yields the protein CASSQGQGRETQYF. The chain uses TRBV5-6 and TRBJ2-5; 10 bases agree with TRBD1. This CDR3 contains 14 residues. The junction had 5 bases not matched to a gene; V was cut back by 4 bases and J by 5 bases. Germline CDR1 is SGHDT and CDR2 is YYEEEE.

Many counts were recorded for this clonotype. The V gene is TRBV6-2 or TRBV6-3, the J gene TRBJ2-1; D unclear. This CDR3 contains 14 residues. V shed 6 bases and J shed 2 bases, with 11 bases lying between them. Per the germline V gene, CDR1 is MNHEY and CDR2 is SVGEGT. CDR3 protein: CASSPPFAYNEQFF. In DNA form, the CDR3 reads TGTGCCAGCAGCCCCCCTTTTGCCTACAATGAGCAGTTCTTC.